This is a list of T cell receptor beta chains from one sample in a study of blood T cell repertoires in COVID-19. Sequenced by immunoSEQ multiplex PCR; TCRdb stores in-frame clones only, minus some. Counted here are 100,000 to 150,000 clones, approximately 81% occurring once; the ten biggest clones make up more than 35%. The sample comprised peripheral blood. These receptors were obtained from a middle-aged man with active or convalescent COVID-19. CDR3s include the opening cysteine and the closing phenylalanine or tryptophan. The order of the fields is V gene, D gene, clone size, J gene, CDR3 protein, CDR3 DNA. D genes are given only for firm matches. Clone size, where shown, is once, few, many, or a class for clones that have expanded.

v_gene: TRBV3-1/TRBV3-2; d_gene: TRBD1; abundance: NA; j_gene: TRBJ1-5; CDR3aa: CASSPTGGTARAQHF; CDR3nt: TGTGCCAGCAGCCCGACAGGGGGGACTGCGAGGGCCCAGCATTTT
v_gene: TRBV5-1; d_gene: TRBD1; abundance: NA; j_gene: TRBJ1-4; CDR3aa: CASSSQGANEKLFF; CDR3nt: TGCGCCAGCAGCTCACAGGGGGCTAATGAAAAACTGTTTTTT
v_gene: TRBV5-1; d_gene: NA; abundance: NA; j_gene: TRBJ2-5; CDR3aa: CASSADGYAQETQYF; CDR3nt: TGCGCCAGCAGCGCCGACGGGTACGCCCAAGAGACCCAGTACTTC
v_gene: TRBV27; d_gene: TRBD1; abundance: few; j_gene: TRBJ2-7; CDR3aa: CASSLTGTYEQYF; CDR3nt: TGTGCCAGCAGTTTGACAGGGACCTACGAGCAGTACTTC
v_gene: TRBV25-1; d_gene: NA; abundance: NA; j_gene: TRBJ1-1; CDR3aa: CASRTNLGRAFF; CDR3nt: TGTGCCAGCAGGACTAATTTGGGAAGGGCTTTCTTT
v_gene: TRBV5-4; d_gene: TRBD1; abundance: few; j_gene: TRBJ2-1; CDR3aa: CASSFQGVPNEQFF; CDR3nt: TGTGCCAGCAGCTTTCAGGGGGTCCCCAATGAGCAGTTCTTC
v_gene: TRBV10-3; d_gene: TRBD1; abundance: NA; j_gene: TRBJ1-2; CDR3aa: CAITSRTGDGYTF; CDR3nt: TGTGCCATCACTAGCAGGACAGGGGACGGCTACACCTTC
v_gene: TRBV11-2; d_gene: TRBD1; abundance: NA; j_gene: TRBJ1-1; CDR3aa: CASSLGTGRTEAFF; CDR3nt: TGTGCCAGCAGCTTAGGGACAGGGCGTACTGAAGCTTTCTTT
v_gene: TRBV29-1; d_gene: NA; abundance: NA; j_gene: TRBJ1-2; CDR3aa: CSVNDRLSQGGYTF; CDR3nt: TGCAGCGTCAACGACAGGTTGTCCCAAGGTGGCTACACCTTC
v_gene: TRBV5-5; d_gene: NA; abundance: NA; j_gene: TRBJ1-4; CDR3aa: CASSLAPDPGEKLFF; CDR3nt: TGTGCCAGCAGTCTTGCCCCCGACCCGGGTGAAAAACTGTTTTTT
v_gene: TRBV10-3; d_gene: TRBD2; abundance: NA; j_gene: TRBJ2-1; CDR3aa: CAITTEGGAYNEQFF; CDR3nt: TGTGCCATCACCACGGAGGGAGGGGCCTACAATGAGCAGTTCTTC
v_gene: TRBV24-1; d_gene: NA; abundance: NA; j_gene: TRBJ1-3; CDR3aa: CATSDSQPWGQNTIYF; CDR3nt: TGTGCCACCAGTGATTCTCAACCATGGGGCCAAAACACCATATATTTT
v_gene: TRBV5-1; d_gene: TRBD1; abundance: NA; j_gene: TRBJ2-7; CDR3aa: CASKPKVGQGNEQYF; CDR3nt: TGCGCCAGTAAGCCGAAAGTAGGACAGGGGAACGAGCAGTACTTC
v_gene: TRBV5-4; d_gene: NA; abundance: few; j_gene: TRBJ1-2; CDR3aa: CASSPTAGAYGYTF; CDR3nt: TGTGCCAGCAGCCCCACGGCGGGGGCCTATGGCTACACCTTC
v_gene: TRBV6-2/TRBV6-3; d_gene: TRBD1; abundance: NA; j_gene: TRBJ1-2; CDR3aa: CASSYDWTGGDGYTF; CDR3nt: TGTGCCAGCAGTTACGATTGGACAGGGGGCGATGGCTACACCTTC
v_gene: TRBV28; d_gene: NA; abundance: NA; j_gene: TRBJ1-2; CDR3aa: CAGGGSPRQGYTF; CDR3nt: TGTGCCGGAGGTGGTTCCCCCCGGCAGGGCTACACCTTC
v_gene: TRBV30; d_gene: TRBD1; abundance: NA; j_gene: TRBJ1-1; CDR3aa: CAWTTTGGSEAFF; CDR3nt: TGTGCCTGGACAACGACAGGGGGTTCTGAAGCTTTCTTT
v_gene: TRBV2; d_gene: NA; abundance: NA; j_gene: TRBJ1-1; CDR3aa: CASRVVGEGTEAFF; CDR3nt: TGTGCCAGCAGGGTGGTGGGGGAGGGCACTGAAGCTTTCTTT
v_gene: TRBV5-4; d_gene: TRBD1; abundance: NA; j_gene: TRBJ1-3; CDR3aa: CASSLGGQGLAGNTIYF; CDR3nt: TGTGCCAGCAGCTTGGGAGGACAGGGTCTGGCTGGAAACACCATATATTTT
v_gene: TRBV5-4; d_gene: TRBD2; abundance: NA; j_gene: TRBJ2-3; CDR3aa: CASTRRGGLTDTQYF; CDR3nt: TGTGCCAGCACCCGACGGGGGGGGTTGACAGATACGCAGTATTTT
v_gene: TRBV19; d_gene: NA; abundance: NA; j_gene: TRBJ2-5; CDR3aa: CASRSQETQYF; CDR3nt: TGTGCCAGCCGGAGTCAAGAGACCCAGTACTTC
v_gene: TRBV6-4; d_gene: NA; abundance: NA; j_gene: TRBJ1-1; CDR3aa: CASSVSIGGGRAEAFF; CDR3nt: TGTGCCAGCAGTGTCAGCATCGGGGGCGGGAGGGCTGAAGCTTTCTTT
v_gene: TRBV29-1; d_gene: TRBD1; abundance: NA; j_gene: TRBJ1-1; CDR3aa: CSVQGVTTEAFF; CDR3nt: TGCAGCGTTCAGGGGGTAACGACTGAAGCTTTCTTT
v_gene: TRBV5-4; d_gene: NA; abundance: NA; j_gene: TRBJ1-3; CDR3aa: CASSPDSPSGNTIYF; CDR3nt: TGTGCCAGCAGCCCTGACAGCCCCTCTGGAAACACCATATATTTT
v_gene: TRBV29-1; d_gene: NA; abundance: once; j_gene: TRBJ1-1; CDR3aa: CSVEGREVAFF; CDR3nt: TGCAGCGTTGAAGGCAGGGAGGTAGCTTTCTTT
v_gene: TRBV3-1/TRBV3-2; d_gene: NA; abundance: NA; j_gene: TRBJ1-2; CDR3aa: CASSQSGQRSTF; CDR3nt: TGTGCCAGCAGCCAAAGTGGACAGCGTAGCACCTTC
v_gene: TRBV2; d_gene: TRBD1; abundance: NA; j_gene: TRBJ1-2; CDR3aa: CASRQTGDYGYTF; CDR3nt: TGTGCCAGCAGACAAACAGGGGACTATGGCTACACCTTC
v_gene: TRBV30; d_gene: NA; abundance: once; j_gene: TRBJ1-3; CDR3aa: CAWSSTAGNTIYF; CDR3nt: TGTGCCTGGAGTTCCACTGCTGGAAACACCATATATTTT
v_gene: TRBV28; d_gene: NA; abundance: NA; j_gene: TRBJ2-7; CDR3aa: CASSLGAYEQYF; CDR3nt: TGTGCCAGCAGTTTGGGAGCCTACGAGCAGTACTTC
v_gene: TRBV4-3; d_gene: NA; abundance: NA; j_gene: TRBJ2-7; CDR3aa: CASSQVVTQHYEQYF; CDR3nt: TGCGCCAGCAGCCAAGTAGTGACACAGCACTACGAGCAGTACTTC
v_gene: TRBV11-3; d_gene: NA; abundance: NA; j_gene: TRBJ2-5; CDR3aa: CASSRSWPSGETQYF; CDR3nt: TGTGCCAGCAGCCGGAGCTGGCCCTCGGGAGAGACCCAGTACTTC
v_gene: TRBV6-5; d_gene: TRBD2; abundance: NA; j_gene: TRBJ2-2; CDR3aa: CASSRTSGSSGELFF; CDR3nt: TGTGCCAGCTCAAGGACTAGCGGGAGCTCCGGGGAGCTGTTTTTT
v_gene: TRBV10-3; d_gene: NA; abundance: NA; j_gene: TRBJ2-7; CDR3aa: CAIAGQSYEQYF; CDR3nt: TGTGCCATCGCGGGACAGAGCTACGAGCAGTACTTC
v_gene: TRBV11-2; d_gene: TRBD1; abundance: NA; j_gene: TRBJ2-3; CDR3aa: CASSLDKGGRTDTQYF; CDR3nt: TGTGCCAGCAGCTTAGATAAAGGGGGCCGGACAGATACGCAGTATTTT
v_gene: TRBV7-6; d_gene: TRBD2; abundance: few; j_gene: TRBJ2-7; CDR3aa: CASSPSGGNSYEQYF; CDR3nt: TGTGCCAGCAGCCCAAGCGGGGGGAACTCCTACGAGCAGTACTTC
v_gene: TRBV27; d_gene: NA; abundance: NA; j_gene: TRBJ1-5; CDR3aa: CASSLDTRSNQPQHF; CDR3nt: TGTGCCAGCAGTTTGGACACCAGAAGCAATCAGCCCCAGCATTTT
v_gene: TRBV24-1; d_gene: TRBD2; abundance: NA; j_gene: TRBJ2-3; CDR3aa: CATRGGEEDTQYF; CDR3nt: TGTGCCACCCGGGGGGGAGAGGAGGATACGCAGTATTTT
v_gene: TRBV19; d_gene: TRBD1; abundance: few; j_gene: TRBJ1-5; CDR3aa: CASSIRGQGAWQPQHF; CDR3nt: TGTGCCAGTAGTATACGGGGACAGGGGGCTTGGCAGCCCCAGCATTTT
v_gene: TRBV3-1/TRBV3-2; d_gene: TRBD1; abundance: NA; j_gene: TRBJ1-5; CDR3aa: CASSQDPGQPPQPQHF; CDR3nt: TGTGCCAGCAGCCAAGACCCGGGACAGCCGCCTCAGCCCCAGCATTTT
v_gene: TRBV20-1; d_gene: NA; abundance: NA; j_gene: TRBJ1-5; CDR3aa: CSASQGHSNQPQHF; CDR3nt: TGCAGTGCTAGTCAGGGACATAGCAATCAGCCCCAGCATTTT
v_gene: TRBV4-3; d_gene: NA; abundance: NA; j_gene: TRBJ1-2; CDR3aa: CASSHAGGTGYTF; CDR3nt: TGCGCCAGCAGCCACGCCGGGGGTACTGGCTACACCTTC
v_gene: TRBV11-2; d_gene: TRBD2; abundance: few; j_gene: TRBJ2-7; CDR3aa: CASSALGGGTAYEQYF; CDR3nt: TGTGCCAGCAGCGCCCTCGGGGGAGGGACGGCCTACGAGCAGTACTTC
v_gene: TRBV30; d_gene: NA; abundance: once; j_gene: TRBJ2-1; CDR3aa: CAWSRSLNEQFF; CDR3nt: TGTGCCTGGAGTCGGAGTCTCAATGAGCAGTTCTTC